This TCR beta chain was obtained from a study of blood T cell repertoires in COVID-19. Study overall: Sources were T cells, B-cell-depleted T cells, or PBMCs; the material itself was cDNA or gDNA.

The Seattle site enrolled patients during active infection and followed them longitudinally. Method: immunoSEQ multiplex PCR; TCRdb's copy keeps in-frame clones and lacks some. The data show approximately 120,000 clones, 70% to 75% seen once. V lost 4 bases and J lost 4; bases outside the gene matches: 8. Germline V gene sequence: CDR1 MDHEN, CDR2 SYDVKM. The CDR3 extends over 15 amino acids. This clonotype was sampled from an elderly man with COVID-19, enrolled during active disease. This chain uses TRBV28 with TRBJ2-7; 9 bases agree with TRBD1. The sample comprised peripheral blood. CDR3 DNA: TGTGCCAGCAGTTCAACCGGGACAGGGACGTACGAGCAGTACTTC. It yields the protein CASSSTGTGTYEQYF.